A single sample gave rise to the 5 T cell receptor beta chains below, sequenced in a study of breast tumors, draining lymph nodes, adjacent tissues. Each CDR3 protein gets one entry after TCRdb re-called the multiplex PCR reads with MiXCR. The table has more than 250,000 distinct CDR3 sequences, 30% seen once; the top ten hold around 1%. Samples came from axillary lymph nodes draining the breast cancer. Material: axillary lymph node tissue. Every receptor here comes from a female donor with breast cancer. Some clones in this sample may be carry-over from other donors' samples.

There are many counts of this clonotype. The V and J genes are TRBV7-2 and TRBJ2-7, with D perhaps TRBD2 (5 bases). Germline assignment: CDR1 SGHTA and CDR2 FQGNSA. Between the trimmed V and J ends, which lost 2 bases and 6 bases, there was a span of 14 bases. The CDR3 length is 14 residues. Here the CDR3 reads CASSLSPREREQYF. The CDR3 nucleotides read TGTGCCAGCAGCTTATCCCCAAGGGAGCGCGAGCAGTACTTC.

The sample holds many counts of this clonotype. The genes are TRBV6-5 and TRBJ2-5, with D perhaps matching TRBD2 (6 bases). Looked up from germline, CDR1 is MNHEY and CDR2 is SVGAGI. The germline V and J ends were trimmed by 6 bases and 10 bases, with 15 bases remaining between them. This CDR3 comprises 12 residues. The CDR3 DNA is TGTGCCAGCAGCCCCCCTTCTAGCGTCCAGTACTTC. Its protein product is CASSPPSSVQYF.

V usage is TRBV25-1 and J usage is TRBJ2-1; 7 nucleotides line up with TRBD2. V lost 6 bases and J lost 4; bases outside the gene matches: 15. The CDR3 covers 17 residues. In germline, CDR1 is MGHDK, CDR2 SYGVNS. The CDR3 DNA reads TGTGCCAGCAGCCTGGGGGGTGGCGGGAGCGAGTACAATGAGCAGTTCTTC. Its translation is CASSLGGGGSEYNEQFF. The variable domain in full, completed from reference TRBV25-1 and TRBJ2-1, reads EADIYQTPRYLVIGTGKKITLECSQTMGHDKMYWYQQDPGMELHLIHYSYGVNSTEKGDLSSESTVSRIRTEHFPLTLESARPSHTSQYLCASSLGGGGSEYNEQFFGPGTRLTVL.

The chain carries TRBV20-1 and TRBJ2-1, with 8 bases aligning to TRBD2. The J segment lost 10 bases and the V segment lost 6 bases, leaving 14 bases of the junction unmatched. The CDR3 runs 14 residues. Germline-derived CDR1 and CDR2 are DFQATT and SNEGSKA (reference sequence). CDR3 DNA: TGCAGTGCCAGGGTCGGGAGGGCCAGTAACGAGCAGTTCTTC. It encodes CSARVGRASNEQFF.

Regarding this clonotype: A clone one base away is much larger, so this may be a read error. The chain joins TRBV15 to TRBJ2-4, with D uncertain. V was clipped by 3 bases and J by 0 bases, with 9 bases between them. The germline V gene has CDR1 LNHNV and CDR2 YYDKDF (reference sequence). CDR3 length equals 15 residues. The CDR3 loop is CATSRAGLAKNIQYF. In DNA form, the CDR3 reads TGTGCCACCAGCAGGGCCGGGCTAGCCAAAAACATTCAGTACTTC.